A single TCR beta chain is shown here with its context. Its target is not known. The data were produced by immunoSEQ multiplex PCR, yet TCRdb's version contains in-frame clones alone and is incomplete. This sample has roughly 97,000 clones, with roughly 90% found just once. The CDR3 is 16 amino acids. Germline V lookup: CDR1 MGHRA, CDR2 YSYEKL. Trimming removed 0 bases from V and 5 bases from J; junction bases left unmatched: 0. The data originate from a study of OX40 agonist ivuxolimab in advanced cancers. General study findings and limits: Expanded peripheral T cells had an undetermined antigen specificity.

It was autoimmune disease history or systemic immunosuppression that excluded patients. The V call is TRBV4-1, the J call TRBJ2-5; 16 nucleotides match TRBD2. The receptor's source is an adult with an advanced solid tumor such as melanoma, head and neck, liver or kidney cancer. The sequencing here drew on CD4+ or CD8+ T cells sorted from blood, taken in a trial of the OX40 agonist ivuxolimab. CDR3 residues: CASSQEGLAGGETQYF. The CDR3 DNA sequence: TGCGCCAGCAGCCAAGAGGGACTAGCGGGGGGGGAGACCCAGTACTTC.